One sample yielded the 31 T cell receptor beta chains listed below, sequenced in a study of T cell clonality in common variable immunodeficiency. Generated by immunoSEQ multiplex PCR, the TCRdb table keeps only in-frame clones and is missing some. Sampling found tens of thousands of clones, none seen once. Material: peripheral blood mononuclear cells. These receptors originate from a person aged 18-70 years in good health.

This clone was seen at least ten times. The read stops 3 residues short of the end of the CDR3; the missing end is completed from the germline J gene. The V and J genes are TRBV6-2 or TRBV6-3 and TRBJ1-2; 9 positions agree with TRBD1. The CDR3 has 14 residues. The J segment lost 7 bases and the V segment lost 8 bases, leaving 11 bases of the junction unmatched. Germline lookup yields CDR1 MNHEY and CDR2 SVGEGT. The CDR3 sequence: CASGPRDRVSGYTF. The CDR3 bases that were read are TGTGCCAGCGGCCCCCGGGACAGGGTATCTGGC.

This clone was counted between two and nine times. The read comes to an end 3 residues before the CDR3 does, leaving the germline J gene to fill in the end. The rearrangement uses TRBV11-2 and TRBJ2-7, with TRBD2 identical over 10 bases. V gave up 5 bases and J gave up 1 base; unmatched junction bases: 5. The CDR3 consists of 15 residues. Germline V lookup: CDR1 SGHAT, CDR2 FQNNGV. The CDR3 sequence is CASSPLLAGSYEQYF. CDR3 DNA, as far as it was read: TGTGCCAGCAGCCCCTTACTAGCGGGATCCTACGAG.

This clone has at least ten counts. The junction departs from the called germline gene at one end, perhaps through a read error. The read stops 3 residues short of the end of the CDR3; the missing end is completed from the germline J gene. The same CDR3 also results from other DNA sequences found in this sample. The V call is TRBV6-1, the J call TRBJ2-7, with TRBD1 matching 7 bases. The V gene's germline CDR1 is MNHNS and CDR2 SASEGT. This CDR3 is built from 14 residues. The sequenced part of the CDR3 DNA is TGTGCCAGCAGGGAAGACAGGGCGTCCTACGAG. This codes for CASREDRASYE. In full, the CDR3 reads CASREDRASYEQYF.

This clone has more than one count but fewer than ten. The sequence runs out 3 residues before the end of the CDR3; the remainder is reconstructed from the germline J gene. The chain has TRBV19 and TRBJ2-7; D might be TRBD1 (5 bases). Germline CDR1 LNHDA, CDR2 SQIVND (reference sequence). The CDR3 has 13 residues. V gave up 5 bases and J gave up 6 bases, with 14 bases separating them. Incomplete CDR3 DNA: TGTGCCAGTAGTGGCCAGGGCCCGGCCGAG. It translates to CASSGQGPAE. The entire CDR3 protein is CASSGQGPAEQYF.

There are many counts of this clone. CDR3 DNA, as far as it was read: TGTGCCAGCAGCTTAGCTGGGACAGGACCGACTGAA. Translating gives CASSLAGTGPTE. The full-length CDR3 reads as CASSLAGTGPTEAFF. The rearrangement uses TRBV7-6 and TRBJ1-1; 8 nucleotides match TRBD1. The DNA ends 3 residues before the CDR3 does, and the rest of the CDR3 is filled in from the germline J gene. Germline CDR1 and CDR2: SGHVS and FNYEAQ. The CDR3 covers 15 residues. V shed 0 bases and J 5 bases; nucleotides not matched to a gene: 5.

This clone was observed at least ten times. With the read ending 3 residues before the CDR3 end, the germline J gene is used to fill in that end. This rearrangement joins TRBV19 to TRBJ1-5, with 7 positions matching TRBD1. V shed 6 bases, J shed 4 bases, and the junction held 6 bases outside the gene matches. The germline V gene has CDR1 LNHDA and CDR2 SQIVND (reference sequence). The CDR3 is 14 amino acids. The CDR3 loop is CASRLTGDNQPQHF. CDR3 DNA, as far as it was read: TGTGCCAGTAGACTAACAGGGGATAATCAGCCC.

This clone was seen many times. The sequenced part of the CDR3 DNA is TGTGCCTGGAGTGTACTAGCGACTAGCACAGATACG. This translates into CAWSVLATSTDT. The complete CDR3 sequence is CAWSVLATSTDTQYF. The V and J genes are TRBV30 and TRBJ2-3; 7 bases agree with TRBD2. The read ends 3 residues early relative to the CDR3; the germline J gene fills the gap. CDR1 and CDR2 from the germline V gene are GTSNPN and SVGIG (reference sequence). The CDR3 has 15 residues. The J segment lost 0 bases and the V segment lost 0 bases, leaving 3 bases of the junction unmatched.

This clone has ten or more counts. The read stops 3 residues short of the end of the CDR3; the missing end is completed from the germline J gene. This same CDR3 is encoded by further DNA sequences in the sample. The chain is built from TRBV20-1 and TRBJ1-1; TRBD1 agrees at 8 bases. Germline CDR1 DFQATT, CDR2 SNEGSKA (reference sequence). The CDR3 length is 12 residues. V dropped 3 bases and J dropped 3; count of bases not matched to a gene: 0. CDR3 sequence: CSARTGDTEAFF. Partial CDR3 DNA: TGCAGTGCTAGGACAGGGGACACTGAA.

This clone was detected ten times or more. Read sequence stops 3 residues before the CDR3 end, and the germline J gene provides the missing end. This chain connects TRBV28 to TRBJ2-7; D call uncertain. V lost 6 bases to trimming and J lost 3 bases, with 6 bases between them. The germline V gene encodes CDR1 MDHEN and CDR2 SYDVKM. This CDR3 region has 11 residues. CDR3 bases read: TGTGCCAGCAGCCTCTACTACGAG. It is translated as CASSLYYE. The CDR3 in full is CASSLYYEQYF.

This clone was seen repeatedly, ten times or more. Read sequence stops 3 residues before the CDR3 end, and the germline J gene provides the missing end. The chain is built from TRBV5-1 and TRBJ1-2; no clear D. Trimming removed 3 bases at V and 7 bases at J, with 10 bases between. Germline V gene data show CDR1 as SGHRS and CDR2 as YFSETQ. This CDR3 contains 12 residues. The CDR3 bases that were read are TGCGCCAGCAGCTCTGTTATGTCTGGC. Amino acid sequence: CASSSVMSG. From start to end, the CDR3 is CASSSVMSGYTF.

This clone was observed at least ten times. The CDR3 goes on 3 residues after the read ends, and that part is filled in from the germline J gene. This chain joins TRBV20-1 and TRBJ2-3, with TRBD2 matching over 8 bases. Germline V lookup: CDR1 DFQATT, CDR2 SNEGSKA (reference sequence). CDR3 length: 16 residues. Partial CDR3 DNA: TGCAGTGCTCCCGGCGGGGGGAGGGCTCAGGCAGGGACG. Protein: CSAPGGGRAQAGT. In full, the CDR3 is CSAPGGGRAQAGTQYF.

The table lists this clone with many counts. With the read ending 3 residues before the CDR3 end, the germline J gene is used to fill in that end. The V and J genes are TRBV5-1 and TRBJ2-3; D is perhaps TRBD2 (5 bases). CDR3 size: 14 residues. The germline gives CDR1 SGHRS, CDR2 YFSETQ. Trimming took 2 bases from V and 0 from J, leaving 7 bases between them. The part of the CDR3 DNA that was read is TGCGCCAGCAGCTTCGGGGTTAGCACAGATACG. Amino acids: CASSFGVSTDT. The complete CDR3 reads CASSFGVSTDTQYF.

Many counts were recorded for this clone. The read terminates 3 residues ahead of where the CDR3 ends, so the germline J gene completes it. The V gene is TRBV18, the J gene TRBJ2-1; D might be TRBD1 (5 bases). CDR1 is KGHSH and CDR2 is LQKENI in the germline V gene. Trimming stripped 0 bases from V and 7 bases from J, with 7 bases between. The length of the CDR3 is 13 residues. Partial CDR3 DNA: TGTGCCAGCTCACCACCGACAGAGAATGAG. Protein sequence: CASSPPTENE. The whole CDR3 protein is CASSPPTENEQFF. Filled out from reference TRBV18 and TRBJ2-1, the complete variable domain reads NAGVMQNPRHLVRRRGQEARLRCSPMKGHSHVYWYRQLPEEGLKFMVYLQKENIIDESGMPKERFSAEFPKEGPSILRIQQVVRGDSAAYFCASSPPTENEQFFGPGTRLTVL.

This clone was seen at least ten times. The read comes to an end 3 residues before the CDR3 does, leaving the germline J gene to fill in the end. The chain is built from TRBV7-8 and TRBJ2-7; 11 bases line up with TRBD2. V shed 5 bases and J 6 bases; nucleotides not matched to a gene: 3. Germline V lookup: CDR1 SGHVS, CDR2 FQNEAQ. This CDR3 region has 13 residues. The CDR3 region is CASSPGLAVEQYF. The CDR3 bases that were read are TGTGCCAGCAGCCCGGGACTAGCGGTCGAG.

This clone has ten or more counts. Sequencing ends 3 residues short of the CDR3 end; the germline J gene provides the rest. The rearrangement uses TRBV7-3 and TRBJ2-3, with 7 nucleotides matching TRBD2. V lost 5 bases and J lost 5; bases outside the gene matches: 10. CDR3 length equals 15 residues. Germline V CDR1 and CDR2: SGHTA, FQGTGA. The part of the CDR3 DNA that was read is TGTGCCAGCAGCCCTCTCCGGGGCGGGGGAGATACG. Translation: CASSPLRGGGDT. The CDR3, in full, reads CASSPLRGGGDTQYF.

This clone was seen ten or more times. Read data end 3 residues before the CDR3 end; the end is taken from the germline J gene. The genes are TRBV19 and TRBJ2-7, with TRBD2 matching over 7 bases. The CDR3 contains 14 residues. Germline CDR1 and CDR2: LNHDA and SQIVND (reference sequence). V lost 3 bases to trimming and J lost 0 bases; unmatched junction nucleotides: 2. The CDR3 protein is CASSIRLASYEQYF. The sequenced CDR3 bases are TGTGCCAGTAGTATCCGACTAGCCTCCTACGAG.

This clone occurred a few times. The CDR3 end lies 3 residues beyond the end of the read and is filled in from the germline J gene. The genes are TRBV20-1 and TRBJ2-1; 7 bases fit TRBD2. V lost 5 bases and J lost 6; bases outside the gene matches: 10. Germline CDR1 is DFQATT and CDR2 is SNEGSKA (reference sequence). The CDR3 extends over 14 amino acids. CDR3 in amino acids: CSALAAGVGNEQFF. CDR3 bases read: TGCAGTGCTCTCGCGGCGGGAGTTGGCAATGAG.

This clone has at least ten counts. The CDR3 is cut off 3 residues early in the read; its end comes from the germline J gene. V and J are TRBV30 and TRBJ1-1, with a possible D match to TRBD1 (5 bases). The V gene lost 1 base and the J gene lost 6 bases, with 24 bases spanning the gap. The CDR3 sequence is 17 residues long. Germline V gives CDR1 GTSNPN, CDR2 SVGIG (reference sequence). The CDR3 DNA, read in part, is TGTGCCTGGAGTGCATTACTTCTTGCCGGACATATACCTGAA. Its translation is CAWSALLLAGHIPE. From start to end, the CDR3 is CAWSALLLAGHIPEAFF.

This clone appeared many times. The part of the CDR3 DNA that was read is TGTGCCGTGGGGGGGGTTTCTAAA. It specifies CAVGGVSK. The full CDR3 protein is CAVGGVSKAFF. The rearrangement links TRBV10-3 to TRBJ1-1; D is perhaps TRBD1 (5 bases). Read sequence stops 3 residues before the CDR3 end, and the germline J gene provides the missing end. This CDR3 region has 11 residues. The V gene's germline CDR1 is ENHRY and CDR2 SYGVKD.

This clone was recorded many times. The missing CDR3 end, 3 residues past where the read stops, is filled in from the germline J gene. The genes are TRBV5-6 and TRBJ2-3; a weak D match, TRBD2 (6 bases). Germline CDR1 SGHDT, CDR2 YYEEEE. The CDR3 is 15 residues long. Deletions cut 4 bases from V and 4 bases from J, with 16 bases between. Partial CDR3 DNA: TGTGCCAGCAGCCGGGCGGGACTCAGCGCAGATACG. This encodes CASSRAGLSADT. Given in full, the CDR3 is CASSRAGLSADTQYF.

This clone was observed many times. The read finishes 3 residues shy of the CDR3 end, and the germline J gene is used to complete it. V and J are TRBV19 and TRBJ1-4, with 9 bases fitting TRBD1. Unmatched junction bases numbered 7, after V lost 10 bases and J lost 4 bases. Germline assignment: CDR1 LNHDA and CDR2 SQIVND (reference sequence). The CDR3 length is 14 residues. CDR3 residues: CATSRDRDNEKLFF. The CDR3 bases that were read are TGTGCCACCTCCCGGGACAGGGATAATGAAAAA.

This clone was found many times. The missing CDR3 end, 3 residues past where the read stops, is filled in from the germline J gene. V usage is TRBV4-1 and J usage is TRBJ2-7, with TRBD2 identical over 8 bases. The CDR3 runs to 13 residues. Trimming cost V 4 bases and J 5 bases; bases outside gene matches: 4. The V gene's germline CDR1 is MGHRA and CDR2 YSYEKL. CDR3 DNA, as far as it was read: TGCGCCAGCAGCCTGGGACTAGTCGACGAG. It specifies CASSLGLVDE. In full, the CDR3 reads CASSLGLVDEQYF.

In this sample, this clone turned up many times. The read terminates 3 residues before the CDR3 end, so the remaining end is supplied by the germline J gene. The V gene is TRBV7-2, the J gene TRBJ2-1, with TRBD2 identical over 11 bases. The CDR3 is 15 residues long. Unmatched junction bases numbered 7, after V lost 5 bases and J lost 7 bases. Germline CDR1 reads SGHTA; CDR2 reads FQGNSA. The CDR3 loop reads CASSRSLAGANEQFF. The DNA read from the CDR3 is TGTGCCAGCAGCCGCTCACTAGCGGGAGCAAATGAG. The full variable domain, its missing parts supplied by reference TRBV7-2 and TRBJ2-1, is GAGVSQSPSNKVTEKGKDVELRCDPISGHTALYWYRQSLGQGLEFLIYFQGNSAPDKSGLPSDRFSAERTGGSVSTLTIQRTQQEDSAVYLCASSRSLAGANEQFFGPGTRLTVL.

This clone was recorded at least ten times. This CDR3 is CASSRGGAGELFF. Partial CDR3 DNA: TGTGCCAGCAGCAGAGGGGGGGCCGGGGAG. The V and J genes are TRBV7-2 and TRBJ2-2; tentative D call: TRBD2 (7 bases). With the read ending 3 residues before the CDR3 end, the germline J gene is used to fill in that end. The CDR3 contains 13 residues. Trimming cost V 5 bases and J 6 bases, with 10 bases left between them. Germline loops: CDR1 SGHTA, CDR2 FQGNSA.

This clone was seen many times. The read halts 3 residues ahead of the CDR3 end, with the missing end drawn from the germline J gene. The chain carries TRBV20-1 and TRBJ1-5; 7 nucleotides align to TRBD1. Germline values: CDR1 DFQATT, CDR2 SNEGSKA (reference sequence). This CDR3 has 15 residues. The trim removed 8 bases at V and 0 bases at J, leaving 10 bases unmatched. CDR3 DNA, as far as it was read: TGCAGTACCCGCAGGGGGACCCCTAGCAATCAGCCC. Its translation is CSTRRGTPSNQP. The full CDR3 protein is CSTRRGTPSNQPQHF.

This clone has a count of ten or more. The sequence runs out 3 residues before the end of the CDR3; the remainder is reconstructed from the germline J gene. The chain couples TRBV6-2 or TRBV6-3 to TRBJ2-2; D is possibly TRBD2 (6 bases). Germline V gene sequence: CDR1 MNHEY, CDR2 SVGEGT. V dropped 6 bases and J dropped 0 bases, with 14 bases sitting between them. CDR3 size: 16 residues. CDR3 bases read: TGTGCCAGCAGCTTAACTAGCCCAACGAACACCGGGGAG. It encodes CASSLTSPTNTGE. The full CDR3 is CASSLTSPTNTGELFF.

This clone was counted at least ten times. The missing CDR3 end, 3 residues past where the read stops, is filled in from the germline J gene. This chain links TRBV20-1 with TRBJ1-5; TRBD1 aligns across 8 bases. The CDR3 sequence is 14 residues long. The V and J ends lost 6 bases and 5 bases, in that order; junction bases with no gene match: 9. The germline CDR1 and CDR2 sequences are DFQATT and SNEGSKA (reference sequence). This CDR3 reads CSAAITGGYQPQHF. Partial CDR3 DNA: TGCAGTGCGGCCATTACAGGGGGATATCAGCCC.

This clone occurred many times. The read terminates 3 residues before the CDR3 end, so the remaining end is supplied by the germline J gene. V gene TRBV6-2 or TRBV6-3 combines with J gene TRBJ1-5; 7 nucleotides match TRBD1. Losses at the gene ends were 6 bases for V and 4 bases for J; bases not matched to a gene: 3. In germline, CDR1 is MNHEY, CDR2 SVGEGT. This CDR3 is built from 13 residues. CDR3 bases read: TGTGCCAGCAGGTTGACAGGGAATCAGCCC. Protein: CASRLTGNQP. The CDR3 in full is CASRLTGNQPQHF.

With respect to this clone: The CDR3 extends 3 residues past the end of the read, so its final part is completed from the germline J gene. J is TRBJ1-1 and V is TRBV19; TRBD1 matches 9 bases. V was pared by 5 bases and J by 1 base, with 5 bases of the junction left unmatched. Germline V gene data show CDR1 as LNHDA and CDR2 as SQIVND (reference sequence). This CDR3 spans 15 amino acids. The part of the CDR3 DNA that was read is TGTGCCAGTAGTGGCCCGGGACAGGGGAACACTGAA. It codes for CASSGPGQGNTE. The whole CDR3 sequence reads CASSGPGQGNTEAFF.

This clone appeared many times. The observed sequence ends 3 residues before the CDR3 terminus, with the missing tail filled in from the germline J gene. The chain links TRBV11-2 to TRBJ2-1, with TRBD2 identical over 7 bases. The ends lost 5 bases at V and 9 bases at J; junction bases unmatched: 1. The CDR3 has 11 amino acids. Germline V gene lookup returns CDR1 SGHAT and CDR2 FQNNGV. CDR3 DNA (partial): TGTGCCAGCAGCACGGGGGGTGAG. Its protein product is CASSTGGE. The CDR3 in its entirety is CASSTGGEQFF.

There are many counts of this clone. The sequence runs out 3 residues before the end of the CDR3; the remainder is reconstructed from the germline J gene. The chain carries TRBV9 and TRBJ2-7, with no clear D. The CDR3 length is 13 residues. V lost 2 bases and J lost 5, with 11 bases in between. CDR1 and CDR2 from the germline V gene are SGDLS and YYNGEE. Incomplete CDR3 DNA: TGTGCCAGCAGCGTTTCAATGTCCCACGAG. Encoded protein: CASSVSMSHE. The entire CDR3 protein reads CASSVSMSHEQYF.